This T cell receptor beta chain was retrieved from a study of Graves' ophthalmopathy and Graves' hyperthyroidism. RNA transcripts provided the template for amplifying TCR beta CDR3 regions. The workflow started with a first-round RT-PCR run with HTBI primers and then moved on to a second-round multiplex PCR. One entry per CDR3 protein results from TCRdb running MiXCR on the multiplex PCR reads. The data contain around 1,200,000 distinct CDR3 sequences, around a third of them singletons. Between the trimmed V and J ends, which lost 6 bases and 5 bases, there was a span of 10 bases. This CDR3 region has 12 residues. The germline gives CDR1 SEHNR, CDR2 FQNEAQ (reference sequence).

Sequencing was carried out using peripheral blood or thyroid tissue (not recorded which). This clonotype was obtained from an adult man with Graves' hyperthyroidism. The chain links TRBV7-9 to TRBJ1-2; D remains ambiguous. The CDR3 protein is CASRPGPYGYTF. In nucleotides, the CDR3 is TGTGCCAGCAGACCCGGACCTTATGGCTACACCTTC. Based on the CDR3 plus reference TRBV7-9 and TRBJ1-2, the full variable domain is DTGVSQNPRHKITKRGQNVTFRCDPISEHNRLYWYRQTLGQGPEFLTYFQNEAQLEKSRLLSDRFSAERPKGSFSTLEIQRTEQGDSAMYLCASRPGPYGYTFGSGTRLTVV.